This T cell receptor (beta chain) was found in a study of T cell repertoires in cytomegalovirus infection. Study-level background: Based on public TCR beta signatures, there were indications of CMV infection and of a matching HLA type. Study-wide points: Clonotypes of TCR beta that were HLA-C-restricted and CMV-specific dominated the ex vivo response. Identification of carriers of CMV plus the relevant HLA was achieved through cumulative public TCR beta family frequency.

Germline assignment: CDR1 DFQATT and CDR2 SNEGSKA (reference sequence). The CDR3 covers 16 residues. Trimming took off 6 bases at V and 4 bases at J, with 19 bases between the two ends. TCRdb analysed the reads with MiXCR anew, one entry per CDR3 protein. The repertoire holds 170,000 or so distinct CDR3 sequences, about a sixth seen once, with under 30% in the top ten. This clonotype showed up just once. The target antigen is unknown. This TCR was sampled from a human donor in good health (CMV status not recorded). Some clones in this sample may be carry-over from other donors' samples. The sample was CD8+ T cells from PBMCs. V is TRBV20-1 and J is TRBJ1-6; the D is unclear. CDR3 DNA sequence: TGCAGTGCCTCCTTAGAGGGTGCTCAATATAATTCACCCCTCCACTTT. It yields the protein CSASLEGAQYNSPLHF.